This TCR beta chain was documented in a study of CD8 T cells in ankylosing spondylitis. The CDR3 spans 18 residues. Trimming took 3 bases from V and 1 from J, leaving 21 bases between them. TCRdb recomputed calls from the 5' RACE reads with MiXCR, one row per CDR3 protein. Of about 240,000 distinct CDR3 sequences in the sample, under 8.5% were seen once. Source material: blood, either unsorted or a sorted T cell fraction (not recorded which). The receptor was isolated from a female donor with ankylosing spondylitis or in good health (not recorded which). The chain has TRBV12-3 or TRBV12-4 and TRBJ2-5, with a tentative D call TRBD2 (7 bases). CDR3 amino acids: CASSFAPGGGDLQETQYF. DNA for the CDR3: TGTGCCAGCAGTTTCGCCCCGGGGGGCGGGGATCTCCAAGAGACCCAGTACTTC.